Each of the 13 T cell receptor beta chains below was sequenced from the same sample in a study of vaccination and CD4 T cells after COVID-19. TCRdb itself ran the PCR reads through MiXCR, one entry per CDR3 protein. The sample contains 25,000 to 30,000 distinct CDR3 sequences, over 40% of which appear only once. Time point reported: late sampling 161 to 241 days after vaccination in three convalescent patients. The sequencing here drew on CD4+ T cells from blood, taken about 7 months after SARS-CoV-2 vaccination. All receptors derive from a human donor who had recovered from COVID-19.

The genes are TRBV6-1 and TRBJ2-7, with 8 bases matching TRBD1. CDR1 is MNHNS, CDR2 SASEGT, per germline. This CDR3 is 15 amino acids long. V gave up 4 bases and J gave up 4 bases; unmatched junction bases: 9. CDR3 sequence reads: CASSGKTGELYEQYF. CDR3 coding DNA: TGTGCCAGCAGTGGAAAGACAGGGGAACTTTACGAGCAGTACTTC.

DNA of the CDR3: TGTGCCAGTTGGACCGAGGGGAGACCCTACGAGCAGTACTTC. Translation: CASWTEGRPYEQYF. J is TRBJ2-7 and V is TRBV28; D is tentatively TRBD1 or TRBD2 (5 bases each). Germline CDR1 reads MDHEN; CDR2 reads SYDVKM. With 9 bases removed from V and 2 bases from J, the gap between germline ends came to 17 bases. This CDR3 comprises 14 residues.

This chain joins TRBV7-9 and TRBJ1-1; D remains unclear. The germline V gene encodes CDR1 SEHNR and CDR2 FQNEAQ (reference sequence). This CDR3 is 16 amino acids long. V lost 5 bases and J 1 base, leaving 17 bases between the germline ends. CDR3 protein: CASSEGRVFTNTEAFF. DNA for the CDR3: TGTGCCAGCAGCGAAGGTCGGGTTTTTACGAACACTGAAGCTTTCTTT.

The chain has TRBV20-1 and TRBJ2-1, with a possible D match to TRBD2 (6 bases). With 5 bases removed from V and 0 bases from J, the gap between germline ends came to 20 bases. The germline V gene has CDR1 DFQATT and CDR2 SNEGSKA (reference sequence). CDR3 length: 17 amino acids. The CDR3 region has the DNA TGCAGTGCTCCTCTCCACACTAGCAGGAGCTCCTACAATGAGCAGTTCTTC. Protein sequence: CSAPLHTSRSSYNEQFF.

The table lists this clonotype with a few counts. Its ends do not fully match the called genes, so a read error is possible. This sequence joins TRBV7-8 and TRBJ1-2; 8 nucleotides line up with TRBD1. Germline V lookup: CDR1 SGHVS, CDR2 FQNEAQ. The CDR3 has 13 amino acids. The CDR3 sequence is CASSSRTGQDYTF. DNA for the CDR3: TGTGCCAGCAGCTCACGGACAGGGCAGGACTACACCTTT.

This chain uses TRBV7-9 with TRBJ1-2, with 10 positions matching TRBD1. The germline V gene has CDR1 SEHNR and CDR2 FQNEAQ (reference sequence). J gave up 3 bases and V 5 bases, and 9 bases lay outside the gene matches. This CDR3 has 16 residues. The CDR3 loop reads CASSQYPDRGDYGYTF. The CDR3 DNA follows: TGTGCCAGCAGCCAATATCCGGACAGGGGGGACTATGGCTACACCTTC.

The rearrangement links TRBV20-1 to TRBJ2-1, with a tentative D call TRBD2 (5 bases). The germline V gene encodes CDR1 DFQATT and CDR2 SNEGSKA (reference sequence). Trimming left V 1 base short and J 0 bases short, with 10 bases between. This CDR3 contains 15 residues. CDR3 in DNA: TGCAGTGCTAGAGTGGCGGGTACCTCCTACAATGAGCAGTTCTTC. This translates into CSARVAGTSYNEQFF.

This chain links TRBV2 with TRBJ2-5; 7 nucleotides match TRBD2. V gave up 2 bases and J gave up 7 bases; unmatched junction bases: 10. Germline V lookup: CDR1 SNHLY, CDR2 FYNNEI. The CDR3 contains 15 residues. DNA for the CDR3: TGTGCCAGCAGTGAAAGTCTAGCGGTCATCCGGACCCAGTACTTC. Amino acid sequence: CASSESLAVIRTQYF.

This chain connects TRBV28 to TRBJ2-7; D might be TRBD1 (6 bases). The V end was cut by 2 bases, the J end by 4 bases, with 12 bases between. This CDR3 spans 14 amino acids. The germline V gene has CDR1 MDHEN and CDR2 SYDVKM. The chain's CDR3 is CASSLGDRQYEQYF. The DNA for the CDR3 is TGTGCCAGCAGTTTAGGCGACAGGCAGTACGAGCAGTACTTC.

The V gene is TRBV19, the J gene TRBJ1-6; D unresolved. V lost 5 bases to trimming and J lost 7 bases, with 12 bases between them. This CDR3 has 14 residues. Germline V gene data show CDR1 as LNHDA and CDR2 as SQIVND (reference sequence). The CDR3 DNA reads as TGTGCCAGTAGTCCCCCGGGCAGAAATTCACCCCTCCACTTT. It specifies CASSPPGRNSPLHF.

The chain couples TRBV19 to TRBJ1-2, with TRBD1 as a possible D gene (5 bases). The CDR3 is 14 residues long. The V gene's germline CDR1 is LNHDA and CDR2 SQIVND (reference sequence). Deletions cut 10 bases from V and 8 bases from J, with 23 bases between. The CDR3 region has the DNA TGTGCCACTCGTCCGAGGGACTATCTGGGCGGCTACACCTTC. It yields the protein CATRPRDYLGGYTF.

V usage is TRBV6-4 and J usage is TRBJ1-1; D is possibly TRBD1 (6 bases). Germline V gene sequence: CDR1 MRHNA, CDR2 SNTAGT. V was pared by 4 bases and J by 9 bases, with 15 bases between. The CDR3 runs 13 residues. Written as DNA, the CDR3 is TGTGCCAGCAGTGTTGAGACAGGCAATAAAGCTTTCTTT. This encodes CASSVETGNKAFF.

Points on this clonotype: A junction boundary mismatches the germline segment, possibly from a read error. The J gene is TRBJ1-2, the V gene TRBV28, with 8 bases that match TRBD1. Germline CDR1 is MDHEN and CDR2 is SYDVKM. The CDR3 totals 12 residues. In DNA, the CDR3 is TGTGCCAGCAGTTCCCACTCGACAGGGGCTCCCTTC. Its translation is CASSSHSTGAPF.